The rows below give T cell receptor beta chains drawn from one sample of a study of blood T cell repertoires in COVID-19. Libraries were prepared by immunoSEQ multiplex PCR; TCRdb keeps only in-frame clonotypes and omits some of them. The table shows 250,000 to 350,000 clones, with approximately 90% occurring only once. The sample consisted of peripheral blood. These receptors were taken from a man aged 18 to 29 with active or convalescent COVID-19. The CDR3 runs from the conserved cysteine through the conserved F or W. D genes are given only for firm matches. Size values are once, few and many counts, or a class for expanded clones, and some rows have none.

>few|TRBV6-5|TRBJ1-5|NA
CASSQKYSNQPQHF
TGTGCCAGCAGTCAGAAATATAGCAATCAGCCCCAGCATTTT
>NA|TRBV29-1|TRBJ2-1|TRBD2
CSVESIAGVPYNEQFF
TGCAGCGTTGAATCTATTGCGGGAGTGCCGTACAATGAGCAGTTCTTC
>NA|TRBV5-4|TRBJ2-4|NA
CASSYSGLRNIQYF
TGTGCCAGCAGCTACTCGGGACTCAGAAACATTCAGTACTTC
>NA|TRBV19|TRBJ2-3|NA
CASSIRGLPTDTQYF
TGTGCCAGTAGTATTAGGGGACTGCCCACAGATACGCAGTATTTT
>NA|TRBV25-1|TRBJ1-2|NA
CASSEGSPVRGYTF
TGTGCCAGCAGTGAGGGCTCCCCGGTGCGTGGCTACACCTTC
>NA|TRBV27|TRBJ1-6|NA
CASRGAPAGWDYNSPLHF
TGTGCCAGCAGGGGAGCTCCCGCGGGGTGGGACTATAATTCACCCCTCCACTTT
>NA|TRBV11-2|TRBJ2-3|TRBD2
CASSRGLAGITDTQYF
TGTGCCAGCAGCCGTGGACTAGCGGGGATCACAGATACGCAGTATTTT
>NA|TRBV7-2|TRBJ1-1|NA
CASSNRPGNTEAFF
TGTGCCAGCAGCAATCGGCCGGGGAACACTGAAGCTTTCTTT
>NA|TRBV18|TRBJ2-2|NA
CASSPQTDTGTGELFF
TGTGCCAGCTCACCACAAACCGACACGGGGACCGGGGAGCTGTTTTTT
>NA|TRBV4-1|TRBJ1-3|NA
CASSQDAGTGNTIYF
TGCGCCAGCAGCCAAGATGCAGGGACTGGAAACACCATATATTTT
>once|TRBV11-3|TRBJ2-6|TRBD2
CASSLSSGITRSGANVLTF
TGTGCCAGCAGCCTTTCTAGCGGGATAACCCGCTCTGGGGCCAACGTCCTGACTTTC
>NA|TRBV7-9|TRBJ2-7|NA
CASREEGEQYF
TGTGCCAGCCGAGAAGAGGGAGAGCAGTACTTC
>few|TRBV5-4|TRBJ1-1|TRBD1
CASQSDRWRPEAFF
TGTGCCAGCCAATCGGACAGGTGGAGGCCCGAAGCTTTCTTT
>NA|TRBV20-1|TRBJ2-3|NA
CSASKAVSGVHTQYF
TGCAGTGCTAGTAAGGCAGTGTCGGGGGTCCATACGCAGTATTTT
>NA|TRBV5-1|TRBJ2-2|NA
CASSLDSWTGELFF
TGCGCCAGCAGCTTAGACAGTTGGACCGGGGAGCTGTTTTTT
>NA|TRBV9|TRBJ1-6|TRBD1
CASSPRDSGNSPLHF
TGTGCCAGCAGCCCTAGGGACAGCGGTAATTCACCCCTCCACTTT
>NA|TRBV7-7|TRBJ2-5|TRBD2
CASSLATSDMETQYF
TGTGCCAGCAGCTTAGCGACTAGCGATATGGAGACCCAGTACTTC
>NA|TRBV29-1|TRBJ2-1|TRBD1
CSVEGHQAGDSFGPYNEQFF
TGCAGCGTTGAAGGCCATCAGGCAGGGGACAGTTTCGGGCCCTACAATGAGCAGTTCTTC
>NA|TRBV7-2|TRBJ1-2|TRBD1
CASSFGQERGF
TGTGCCAGCAGCTTTGGACAGGAACGAGGATTC
>NA|TRBV5-1|TRBJ1-2|NA
CASSFVGGQNYGYTF
TGCGCCAGCAGCTTCGTGGGGGGTCAGAACTATGGCTACACCTTC
>once|TRBV4-1|TRBJ2-3|TRBD2
CASSQGGRSGGTDTQYF
TGCGCCAGCAGCCAAGGGGGGAGAAGCGGGGGAACAGATACGCAGTATTTT
>NA|TRBV5-4|TRBJ2-7|NA
CASSSQGYEQYF
TGTGCCAGCAGCAGCCAGGGATACGAGCAGTACTTC